One sample yielded the 8 T cell receptor beta chains listed below, sequenced in a study of cytomegalovirus exposure and HLA in healthy donors. PCR used 60 Vbeta primers and 13 Jbeta primers. Sequencing was performed with immunoSEQ multiplex PCR; in TCRdb, only in-frame clones are kept and a portion is missing. Here the sample table reports over 45,000 clones. Sequenced sample: PBMCs. The receptors were gathered from a woman aged 35 to 49 in good health and CMV-seronegative.

The chain links TRBV18 to TRBJ1-2; the D is unclear. The V gene's germline CDR1 is KGHSH and CDR2 LQKENI. Between the trimmed V and J ends, which lost 4 bases and 4 bases, there was a span of 16 bases. The CDR3 spans 15 residues. As DNA, the CDR3 is TGTGCCAGCTCACGCGGCCGGGAAGAATCCTATGGCTACACCTTC. Amino acids: CASSRGREESYGYTF.

The chain recombines TRBV19 with TRBJ1-4, with D tentatively TRBD1 (5 bases). The CDR3 totals 16 residues. Germline CDR1 and CDR2: LNHDA and SQIVND (reference sequence). The V and J ends lost 4 bases and 3 bases respectively, with 15 bases between them. The CDR3 region has the DNA TGTGCCAGTAGTACGCCGCCCCGGGGGGCTAATGAAAAACTGTTTTTT. Residues: CASSTPPRGANEKLFF.

The chain couples TRBV7-2 to TRBJ2-5; 9 nucleotides line up with TRBD2. Germline CDR1 and CDR2: SGHTA and FQGNSA. The CDR3 has 15 residues. V lost 5 bases, J lost 2 bases, and 6 bases stayed unmatched. As DNA, the CDR3 is TGTGCCAGCAGCCCAGGGACTAGCCTACAAGAGACCCAGTACTTC. Residues: CASSPGTSLQETQYF.

J is TRBJ2-1 and V is TRBV10-3; 9 bases match TRBD2. CDR3 size: 15 residues. V lost 10 bases to trimming and J lost 6 bases; unmatched junction nucleotides: 13. Germline assignment: CDR1 ENHRY and CDR2 SYGVKD. CDR3 sequence (DNA): TGTGCCACCTCTAATCTAGCGGGAACCCCCAATGAGCAGTTCTTC. Residues: CATSNLAGTPNEQFF.

This chain links TRBV5-4 with TRBJ2-3; 13 nucleotides agree with TRBD2. V lost 0 bases to trimming and J lost 3 bases; unmatched junction nucleotides: 10. CDR1 is SGHNT and CDR2 is YYREEE in the germline V gene (reference sequence). The CDR3 contains 19 residues. CDR3 DNA sequence: TGTGCCAGCAGCTTGGAGGCTCAAACTAGCGGGGGGGCGACAGATACGCAGTATTTT. This translates into CASSLEAQTSGGATDTQYF.

The chain combines TRBV5-1 with TRBJ2-1, with D maybe TRBD2 (5 bases). In germline, CDR1 is SGHRS, CDR2 YFSETQ. The CDR3 spans 14 residues. V was trimmed by 0 bases and J by 5 bases, leaving 9 bases between them. The CDR3 DNA reads TGCGCCAGCAGCTTGGGGTCGGAGGACAATGAGCAGTTCTTC. Translated: CASSLGSEDNEQFF.

The chain joins TRBV29-1 to TRBJ2-3; D might be TRBD2 (7 bases). The CDR3 runs 14 residues. The V gene's germline CDR1 is SQVTM and CDR2 ANQGSEA. Trimming left V 5 bases short and J 4 bases short, with 16 bases between. CDR3 sequence reads: CSVSNGGPADTQYF. The CDR3 DNA reads TGCAGCGTTTCCAACGGGGGGCCCGCAGATACGCAGTATTTT.

The chain combines TRBV9 with TRBJ2-7; 11 positions match TRBD2. The CDR3 spans 16 residues. V was pared by 4 bases and J by 5 bases, with 11 bases of the junction left unmatched. Germline-derived CDR1 and CDR2 are SGDLS and YYNGEE. The CDR3 region is CASSPRGSGRVDEQYF. CDR3 DNA: TGTGCCAGCAGCCCCCGGGGTAGCGGGAGGGTTGACGAGCAGTACTTC.